This T cell receptor beta chain is drawn from a study of T cell repertoires in cytomegalovirus infection. TCRdb reprocessed the reads via MiXCR and lists one record per CDR3 protein. The table lists around 540,000 distinct CDR3 sequences, 30% to 40% of them singletons. Comments on this clonotype: Its antigen is unknown. A much larger clone is a single base away; this may be a read error.

The CDR3 extends over 14 amino acids. The V end lost 11 bases, the J end lost 13 bases, and 24 bases lay between the germline ends. Germline CDR1 reads SGHTA; CDR2 reads FQGNSA. Source: cultured PBMCs, taken from culture after CMV antigen stimulation. The TCR was taken from a human donor in good health (CMV status not recorded). Some clones in this sample may be carry-over from other donors' samples. This chain joins TRBV7-2 and TRBJ2-6; weak D call: TRBD2 (5 bases). This CDR3 is CAGTLVERFRVLTF. The CDR3 DNA sequence: TGTGCCGGCACCTTAGTTGAGCGGTTCAGGGTCCTGACTTTC.